The rows below give T cell receptor beta chains drawn from one sample of a study of control samples from healthy donors and cancer patients. The protocol was immunoSEQ multiplex PCR, while the TCRdb copy is restricted to in-frame clones and leaves out a portion. This table has roughly 190,000 clones, roughly nine tenths appearing once. What was sequenced was blood. The origin of the receptors is a man aged 25-45 years in good health. CDR3s include the opening cysteine and the closing phenylalanine or tryptophan. Each record gives: V gene, D gene, clone size, J gene, CDR3 protein, CDR3 DNA. The D gene is left open where the match is weak. Size values are once, few and many counts, or a class for expanded clones, and some rows have none.

TRBV29-1,NA,NA,TRBJ1-1,CSAQNRKPNTEAFF,TGCAGCGCTCAAAATCGGAAACCGAACACTGAAGCTTTCTTT
TRBV7-6,NA,NA,TRBJ2-7,CASSLEQGFSYEQYF,TGTGCCAGCAGCTTAGAACAGGGTTTCTCCTACGAGCAGTACTTC
TRBV27,NA,NA,TRBJ1-2,CASSSVQGEPYGYTF,TGTGCCAGTAGTTCCGTACAAGGAGAACCCTATGGCTACACCTTC
TRBV5-1,NA,NA,TRBJ2-3,CASSLGRISTDTQYF,TGCGCCAGCAGCTTGGGAAGGATTAGCACAGATACGCAGTATTTT
TRBV27,NA,NA,TRBJ1-1,CASRSRAFF,TGTGCCAGCAGATCCCGAGCTTTCTTT
TRBV7-9,TRBD2,NA,TRBJ2-7,CASSLSGGGDEQYF,TGTGCCAGCAGCCTTAGCGGGGGCGGGGACGAGCAGTACTTC
TRBV27,NA,NA,TRBJ2-2,CASRLGNAGELFF,TGTGCCAGCCGCCTGGGCAATGCCGGGGAGCTGTTTTTT
TRBV11-3,TRBD1,few,TRBJ2-1,CASSLGNRGFNEQFF,TGTGCCAGCAGCTTAGGAAACAGGGGGTTCAATGAGCAGTTCTTC
TRBV19,TRBD1,NA,TRBJ1-2,CASSPLTGVRVTNYGYTF,TGTGCCAGTAGCCCCCTGACAGGGGTGAGGGTGACTAACTATGGCTACACCTTC
TRBV30,NA,NA,TRBJ1-2,CAWTIRPLNYGYTF,TGTGCCTGGACGATACGTCCCCTTAACTATGGCTACACCTTC
TRBV5-1,TRBD2,NA,TRBJ2-7,CASSLTSASYEQYF,TGCGCCAGCAGCCTTACTAGCGCTTCCTACGAGCAGTACTTC
TRBV5-1,TRBD1,NA,TRBJ1-2,CASTPRGQAANYGYTF,TGCGCCAGCACACCGCGCGGACAGGCAGCTAACTATGGCTACACCTTC
TRBV2,NA,NA,TRBJ2-3,CASTYFGGLGTDTQYF,TGTGCCAGCACTTATTTCGGGGGCCTGGGCACAGATACGCAGTATTTT
TRBV19,TRBD1,NA,TRBJ1-5,CASSVTGGDQPQHF,TGTGCCAGTAGTGTTACAGGGGGGGATCAGCCCCAGCATTTT
TRBV5-6,TRBD1,NA,TRBJ1-6,CASSGTVNSYNSPLHF,TGTGCCAGCAGTGGGACAGTCAACTCCTATAATTCACCCCTCCACTTT
TRBV18,NA,NA,TRBJ2-7,CASSPGHGGKGAYEQYF,TGTGCCAGCTCACCAGGACACGGGGGCAAGGGGGCCTACGAGCAGTACTTC
TRBV2,NA,NA,TRBJ1-5,CASSEETYQPQHF,TGTGCCAGCAGTGAAGAGACTTATCAGCCCCAGCATTTT
TRBV28,TRBD1,NA,TRBJ1-4,CASSNDRGVTNEKLFF,TGTGCCAGCAGTAACGACAGGGGTGTCACTAATGAAAAACTGTTTTTT
TRBV6-6,NA,NA,TRBJ2-1,CASSYSTQYSYNEQFF,TGTGCCAGCAGTTACTCGACCCAGTACTCCTACAATGAGCAGTTCTTC
TRBV28,NA,NA,TRBJ2-7,CASPPGRGRGPPGEQYF,TGTGCCTCCCCCCCCGGTAGGGGGCGGGGGCCCCCGGGCGAGCAGTACTTC
TRBV11-2,TRBD2,NA,TRBJ2-1,CASSSRGVSYNEQFF,TGTGCCAGCAGCTCGCGGGGGGTATCCTACAATGAGCAGTTCTTC
TRBV3-1/TRBV3-2,NA,NA,TRBJ2-7,CASSQDRTSGGEQYF,TGTGCCAGCAGCCAAGATCGGACATCCGGCGGAGAGCAGTACTTC
TRBV6-5,TRBD2,NA,TRBJ2-3,CASRTSGGTDTQYF,TGTGCCAGCAGGACTAGCGGGGGCACAGATACGCAGTATTTT
TRBV3-1/TRBV3-2,NA,NA,TRBJ1-2,CASSPLGGADYGYTF,TGTGCCAGCAGCCCACTTGGGGGGGCTGACTATGGCTACACCTTC
TRBV5-5,TRBD1,NA,TRBJ1-1,CASSLALAGGQVEAFF,TGTGCCAGCAGCTTGGCCTTGGCAGGGGGCCAAGTTGAAGCTTTCTTT
TRBV3-1/TRBV3-2,NA,NA,TRBJ2-1,CASSQVPLHEQFF,TGTGCCAGCAGCCAAGTCCCTTTACATGAGCAGTTCTTC
TRBV18,NA,NA,TRBJ1-1,CASSPTENTEAFF,TGTGCCAGCTCCCCGACAGAAAACACTGAAGCTTTCTTT
TRBV19,NA,NA,TRBJ1-2,CASGVEHLYGYTF,TGTGCCAGTGGGGTTGAACACCTCTATGGCTACACCTTC
TRBV5-6,TRBD1,NA,TRBJ1-6,CASSLQGFSNSPLHF,TGTGCCAGCAGCTTACAGGGGTTTTCTAATTCACCCCTCCACTTT
TRBV27,NA,NA,TRBJ1-3,CASSPQITSGNTIYF,TGTGCCAGCAGTCCACAGATTACCTCTGGAAACACCATATATTTT
TRBV5-4,NA,NA,TRBJ2-7,CASSLDPAGLSYEQYF,TGTGCCAGCAGCTTGGATCCGGCAGGGCTCTCCTACGAGCAGTACTTC
TRBV3-1/TRBV3-2,NA,NA,TRBJ2-2,CASSQEPDNTGELFF,TGTGCCAGCAGCCAAGAACCTGACAACACCGGGGAGCTGTTTTTT
TRBV3-1/TRBV3-2,NA,NA,TRBJ1-1,CASSQDQQGRQAFF,TGTGCCAGCAGCCAAGATCAACAGGGCCGGCAAGCTTTCTTT
TRBV27,TRBD1,NA,TRBJ1-5,CASRGQGALSNQPQHF,TGTGCCAGCAGGGGACAGGGGGCTTTGAGCAATCAGCCCCAGCATTTT
TRBV6-2/TRBV6-3,NA,NA,TRBJ2-4,CASSYSLGAQLQNIQYF,TGTGCCAGCAGTTACTCGCTTGGGGCACAACTCCAAAACATTCAGTACTTC
TRBV30,NA,NA,TRBJ2-6,CAWREGGGANVLTF,TGTGCCTGGAGGGAAGGGGGTGGGGCCAACGTCCTGACTTTC
TRBV29-1,TRBD2,NA,TRBJ2-7,CSVGLARGVSLYEQYF,TGCAGCGTTGGTCTTGCTCGGGGGGTCTCTCTCTACGAGCAGTACTTC